A selection of T cell receptor beta chains follows, all from one sample in a study of T cell repertoires in cytomegalovirus infection. TCRdb reprocessed the reads with MiXCR, giving one entry per CDR3 protein. Of over 200,000 distinct CDR3 sequences listed, roughly 13% are singletons. The sequencing input was PBMCs. All receptors derive from a human donor in good health (CMV status not recorded). Some clones in this sample may be carry-over from other donors' samples. The CDR3 runs from the conserved cysteine through the conserved F or W. Fields, in order: D gene, J gene, V gene, clone size, CDR3 DNA, CDR3 protein. A D gene is named only where the DNA matches it firmly. Clone size is shown for a subset of rows, as once, few, many or a class of expanded clone.

NA,TRBJ2-5,TRBV7-2,many,TGTGCCAGCAGCCCCCCACAAGCGTACGAGGGGACCCAGTACTTC,CASSPPQAYEGTQYF
NA,TRBJ2-7,TRBV20-1,many,TGCAGTGCTAAGGCCGGCGCACTCTCCTACGAGCAGTACTTC,CSAKAGALSYEQYF
NA,TRBJ2-2,TRBV5-6,few,TGTGCCAGCAGCTTGGAAAGGGACAAAAACACCGGGGAGCTGTTTTTT,CASSLERDKNTGELFF
NA,TRBJ2-1,TRBV7-9,NA,TGTGCCAGCAGCTCCTCCCAACAGGGCCATGAGCAGTTCTTC,CASSSSQQGHEQFF
TRBD1,TRBJ1-6,TRBV7-2,many,TGTGCCAGCAGCACGCCGGGACAGTATAATTCACCCCTCCACTTT,CASSTPGQYNSPLHF
NA,TRBJ1-1,TRBV5-1,few,TGCGCCAGCAGCTTGGCTTCGACACCTCGGGGCACTGAAGCTTTCTTT,CASSLASTPRGTEAFF
NA,TRBJ2-6,TRBV10-3,many,TGTGCCACTGAACAGGGCCCTGGGGCCAACGTCCTGACTTTC,CATEQGPGANVLTF
TRBD2,TRBJ2-6,TRBV7-3,many,TGTGCCAGCAGCTTAAGGGGGACTAGCGGGAGAGCATCTGGGGCCAACGTCCTGACTTTC,CASSLRGTSGRASGANVLTF
NA,TRBJ2-5,TRBV7-8,NA,TGTGCCAGCAGCGGACAGTTCCAAGAGACCCAGTACTTC,CASSGQFQETQYF
NA,TRBJ2-3,TRBV7-2,many,TGTGCCAGCAGACCCGGGGGAGATACGCAGTATTTT,CASRPGGDTQYF
TRBD2,TRBJ2-1,TRBV2,NA,TGTGCCACCTTAACGGGGCTAGCGGGGGGGCCCTATTACAATGAGCAGTTCTTC,CATLTGLAGGPYYNEQFF
TRBD2,TRBJ2-1,TRBV20-1,few,TGCAGTGCTGTTGCAGCGGGGCCCGGGGTAAATGAGCAGTTCTTC,CSAVAAGPGVNEQFF
NA,TRBJ2-1,TRBV20-1,NA,TGCAGTGCTAGGGACACTAGACGGACAATCTATGAGCAGTTCTTC,CSARDTRRTIYEQFF
TRBD1,TRBJ2-2,TRBV7-9,many,TGTGCCAGCGGACAGGGGACCACCGGGGAGCTGTTTTTT,CASGQGTTGELFF
NA,TRBJ1-1,TRBV12-3/TRBV12-4,many,TGTGCCAGCAGTTTTGGCGGGGGGGTTGGCACTGAAGCTTTCTTT,CASSFGGGVGTEAFF
NA,TRBJ1-2,TRBV5-1,NA,TGCGCCAGCAGCTTGGTCCCGGCTAACTATGGCTACACCTTC,CASSLVPANYGYTF
NA,TRBJ2-7,TRBV7-3,NA,TGTGCCAGCAGCTTAACGGGAAGCCGGTCCTACGAGCAGTACTTC,CASSLTGSRSYEQYF
NA,TRBJ2-7,TRBV29-1,few,TGCAGCGTTGAAAGGCTCCCGGACTCCTACGAGCAGTACTTC,CSVERLPDSYEQYF
NA,TRBJ2-5,TRBV11-2,NA,TGTGCCAGCAGCCTGGACGGGGACCGCTTAGAGACCCAGTACTTC,CASSLDGDRLETQYF
NA,TRBJ1-4,TRBV6-6,NA,TGTGCCAGCAGCTGGGGTCGGGCGGCTAATGAAAAACTGTTTTTT,CASSWGRAANEKLFF
NA,TRBJ2-2,TRBV7-2,many,TGTGCCAGCAGCCCCCCTCGTGGAGGAGGGGACCCCGGGGAGCTGTTTTTT,CASSPPRGGGDPGELFF
NA,TRBJ2-5,TRBV5-5,many,TGTGCCAGCAGCTTGGGAGGGGAAGAGACCCAGTACTTC,CASSLGGEETQYF
TRBD1,TRBJ1-2,TRBV28,many,TGTGCCAGCATTCCGGGACAGAGTGGTTATGGCTACACCTTC,CASIPGQSGYGYTF
NA,TRBJ2-7,TRBV28,NA,TGTGCCAGCAGTTTTCAGGGGACTCTGCACGAGCAGTACTTC,CASSFQGTLHEQYF
NA,TRBJ2-2,TRBV14,many,TGTGCCAGCAGCCAAGGGGCAGAGCCAACCGGGGAGCTGTTTTTT,CASSQGAEPTGELFF
NA,TRBJ2-1,TRBV7-6,many,TGTGCCAGCAGCCTTTACAGGGACAATGAGCAGTTCTTC,CASSLYRDNEQFF
NA,TRBJ2-1,TRBV7-2,many,TGTGCCAGCAGCTTAGCTTCCGGAGCGCAGTTCTTC,CASSLASGAQFF
NA,TRBJ1-2,TRBV7-2,NA,TGTGCCAGCAGCAACGCGCAGAGCTATGGCTACACCTTC,CASSNAQSYGYTF
NA,TRBJ2-3,TRBV7-2,many,TGTGCCAGCAGCTTACCCACGAGCACAGATACGCAGTATTTT,CASSLPTSTDTQYF
NA,TRBJ2-6,TRBV6-2/TRBV6-3,NA,TGTGCCAGCATCCCCCGCTCTGGGGCCAACGTCCTGACTTTC,CASIPRSGANVLTF
NA,TRBJ2-1,TRBV7-9,many,TGTGCCAGCAGCCCCTTCGGGCTGCACAATGAGCAGTTCTTC,CASSPFGLHNEQFF
TRBD2,TRBJ2-1,TRBV5-4,NA,TGTGCCACCCAGGGGCTAGCGGGGGGGCGTTCCTACAATGAGCAGTTCTTC,CATQGLAGGRSYNEQFF
NA,TRBJ2-5,TRBV2,NA,TGTGCCACCCGGACGGGGGAAGAGACCCAGTACTTC,CATRTGEETQYF
NA,TRBJ1-5,TRBV28,NA,TGTGCCAGCAGCCAAGGACAGCCCGGGGGTCAGCCCCAGCATTTT,CASSQGQPGGQPQHF
TRBD2,TRBJ2-7,TRBV14,NA,TGTGCCAGCAGCCAGGTAGCGGGTATGAACTACGAGCAGTACTTC,CASSQVAGMNYEQYF
NA,TRBJ2-6,TRBV7-2,many,TGTGCCAGCAGCTTAAAGAGGACGCAGAGCTCTGGGGCCAACGTCCTGACTTTC,CASSLKRTQSSGANVLTF
TRBD2,TRBJ2-7,TRBV28,few,TGTGCCACCTATAGCGGGCGATCCTACGAGCAGTACTTC,CATYSGRSYEQYF
TRBD2,TRBJ2-7,TRBV28,NA,TGTGCCAGCAGTGCCCCCACTAGCGGGGGTTTTTCCTACGAGCAGTACTTC,CASSAPTSGGFSYEQYF
NA,TRBJ2-1,TRBV6-1,many,TGTGCCAGCATCTGGGCGGGGTCCTACAATGAGCAGTTCTTC,CASIWAGSYNEQFF
NA,TRBJ2-1,TRBV19,many,TGTGCCAGTAGTAGGGGAAACAGCATCCCGAGGAATGAGCAGTTCTTC,CASSRGNSIPRNEQFF
TRBD2,TRBJ2-5,TRBV20-1,NA,TGCAGTGCCCTGAGCCCGTGGCTAGCGGGAGCCAGCGAGACCCAGTACTTC,CSALSPWLAGASETQYF
NA,TRBJ1-5,TRBV6-6,NA,TGTGCCAGCACCGCCGGGGGAGGTCAGCCCCAGCATTTT,CASTAGGGQPQHF
TRBD2,TRBJ2-5,TRBV7-2,many,TGTGCCAGCCGGGAGGCAGAGACCCAGTACTTC,CASREAETQYF
NA,TRBJ2-7,TRBV18,NA,TGTGCCAGCTCACCCTTGGACGGGCTCGACGAGCAGTACTTC,CASSPLDGLDEQYF
TRBD2,TRBJ2-5,TRBV7-9,NA,TGTGCCAGCAACCCTAGCGGAGGGAAAGAGACCCAGTACTTC,CASNPSGGKETQYF
TRBD1,TRBJ2-1,TRBV4-1,few,TGCGCCAGCAGCCAATTCCACAGGGGGAGCTCCTACAATGAGCAGTTCTTC,CASSQFHRGSSYNEQFF
TRBD1,TRBJ1-4,TRBV5-4,few,TGTGCCAGCAGTTCGGGACAGCGAAATGAAAAACTGTTTTTT,CASSSGQRNEKLFF
TRBD2,TRBJ2-5,TRBV12-3/TRBV12-4,NA,TGTGCCAGCAGTTCAGCGAGGACTAGCACCGAGACCCAGTACTTC,CASSSARTSTETQYF
NA,TRBJ2-3,TRBV7-9,many,TGTGCCAGCAGCTTAGGAGGGCCTCTAACGCAGTATTTT,CASSLGGPLTQYF
NA,TRBJ2-7,TRBV6-6,many,TGTGCCAGCAGTTACGGGGTCGTCCGTGTCAGCTCCTACGAGCAGTACTTC,CASSYGVVRVSSYEQYF
NA,TRBJ2-1,TRBV7-3,NA,TGTGCCAGCAGCTTAACTACTCAACTAGTCACCTACAATGAGCAGTTCTTC,CASSLTTQLVTYNEQFF
TRBD1,TRBJ1-1,TRBV7-3,many,TGTGCCAGCAGCCGGGACAGAAACACTGAAGCTTTCTTT,CASSRDRNTEAFF
NA,TRBJ2-3,TRBV7-7,many,TGTGCTAGCAGCTTAAGGAGCGGGCGGGGAGATACGCAGTATTTT,CASSLRSGRGDTQYF
TRBD2,TRBJ2-1,TRBV28,many,TGTGCCAGCACCTCCTACCTGGACCTCACTAGCGGGAGTGTTGAGCAGTTCTTC,CASTSYLDLTSGSVEQFF
NA,TRBJ2-3,TRBV19,NA,TGTGCCTCTACCTCCGCAGGTGGCACAGATACGCAGTATTTT,CASTSAGGTDTQYF
NA,TRBJ1-1,TRBV12-5,many,TGTGCTAGTGGTTTGAGGGCGGGGGGCTCTGAAGCTTTCTTT,CASGLRAGGSEAFF
NA,TRBJ2-5,TRBV2,NA,TGTGCCACCGATCCCAGGGCCCAAGAGACCCAGTACTTC,CATDPRAQETQYF
TRBD2,TRBJ2-3,TRBV15,many,TGTGCCACCAGCAGAGGCCCCACCGGACTAGCTACAGATACGCAGTATTTT,CATSRGPTGLATDTQYF
TRBD1,TRBJ2-7,TRBV28,many,TGTGCCAGCAGTGCAAATGACGGACAGGCCTACGAGCAGTACTTC,CASSANDGQAYEQYF